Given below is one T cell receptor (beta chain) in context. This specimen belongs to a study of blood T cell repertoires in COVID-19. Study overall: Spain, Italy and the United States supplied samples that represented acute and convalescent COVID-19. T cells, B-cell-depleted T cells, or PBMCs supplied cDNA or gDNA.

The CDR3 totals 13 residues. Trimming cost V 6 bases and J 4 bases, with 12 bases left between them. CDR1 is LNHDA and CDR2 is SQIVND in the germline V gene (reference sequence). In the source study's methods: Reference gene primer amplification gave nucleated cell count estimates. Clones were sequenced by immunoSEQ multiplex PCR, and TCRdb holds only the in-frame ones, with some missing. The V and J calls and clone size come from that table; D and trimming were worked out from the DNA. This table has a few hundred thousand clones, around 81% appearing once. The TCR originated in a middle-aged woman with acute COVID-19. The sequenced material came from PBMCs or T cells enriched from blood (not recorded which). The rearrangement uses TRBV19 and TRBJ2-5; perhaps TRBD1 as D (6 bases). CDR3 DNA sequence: TGTGCCAGTAGGGGTAGAGGGGGAGAGACCCAGTACTTC. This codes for CASRGRGGETQYF.